The T cell receptor beta chain under discussion was sequenced for a study of neurological immune-mediated disorders. The cell input for sorted libraries was more than 750,000, and those cells were CD4+ or CD8+ T cells. TCRdb analysed the 5' RACE reads with MiXCR anew, one entry per CDR3 protein. The sample has 35,000 to 55,000 distinct CDR3 sequences, roughly 6.3% seen once. Trimming stripped 5 bases from V and 1 base from J, with 18 bases between. The CDR3 is 16 residues long. Germline V gene data show CDR1 as SGHRS and CDR2 as YFSETQ. This clonotype was seen many times. The rearrangement links TRBV5-1 to TRBJ1-1; D remains ambiguous. The sequenced sample consisted of CD4+ T cells from blood. The TCR was taken from a woman aged 40 to 50 in good health. CDR3 region: CASRNGVGLSNTEAFF. The CDR3 DNA follows: TGCGCCAGCAGGAATGGGGTGGGCTTATCGAACACTGAAGCTTTCTTT.